The 12 T cell receptor beta chains below come from one sample, sequenced in a study of Graves' ophthalmopathy and Graves' hyperthyroidism. As the template, RNA transcripts were used to amplify TCR beta CDR3 regions. First-round RT-PCR with HTBI primers preceded a second-round multiplex PCR. TCRdb processed the multiplex PCR reads anew with MiXCR; each CDR3 protein has one entry. The table includes approximately 500,000 distinct CDR3 sequences, around 15% detected once. Specimen: blood. The receptor source for this set is a woman in her twenties or thirties with Graves' ophthalmopathy.

The table lists this clonotype with a few counts. J is TRBJ2-7 and V is TRBV18; no clear D gene. From germline, CDR1 is KGHSH and CDR2 LQKENI. With 6 bases removed from V and 0 bases from J, the gap between germline ends came to 12 bases. This CDR3 comprises 14 residues. The CDR3 bases are TGTGCCAGCTCTCACGACCGGAGCTCCTACGAGCAGTACTTC. It codes for CASSHDRSSYEQYF.

This clonotype was recorded many times. The J gene is TRBJ1-6, the V gene TRBV12-3 or TRBV12-4; D is undetermined. The CDR3 sequence is 15 residues long. Trimming took 5 bases from V and 0 from J, leaving 8 bases between them. CDR3 sequence: CASSVHSSYNSPLHF. The CDR3 region has the DNA TGTGCCAGCAGTGTGCATAGCTCCTATAATTCACCCCTCCACTTT.

This clonotype has ten or more counts. This sequence joins TRBV25-1 and TRBJ2-5; tentative D call: TRBD2 (6 bases). Germline lookup yields CDR1 MGHDK and CDR2 SYGVNS. This CDR3 contains 15 residues. Trimming pared 3 bases from V and 5 bases from J, leaving 16 bases between. CDR3 amino acids: CASSEGTLDGETQYF. The CDR3 coding sequence is TGTGCCAGCAGTGAGGGGACTTTGGACGGGGAGACCCAGTACTTC.

This clonotype was picked up many times. The chain employs TRBV6-1 and TRBJ1-6, with 7 bases matching TRBD1. V lost 4 bases and J lost 8; bases outside the gene matches: 8. The CDR3 loop spans 15 amino acids. Germline V gene sequence: CDR1 MNHNS, CDR2 SASEGT. The CDR3 DNA sequence: TGTGCCAGCAGTGCTCTGGGACAGCGTCATTCACCCCTCCACTTT. Protein: CASSALGQRHSPLHF.

This clonotype occurred many times. The rearrangement joins TRBV7-3 to TRBJ2-2, with unresolved D. This CDR3 is 12 amino acids long. Germline V gene data show CDR1 as SGHTA and CDR2 as FQGTGA. V gave up 5 bases and J gave up 14 bases, with 15 bases separating them. In DNA, the CDR3 is TGTGCCAGCAGCCCCGGACCTTCTGAACTGTTTTTT. This translates into CASSPGPSELFF.

This sequence joins TRBV27 and TRBJ2-7; TRBD1 aligns across 7 bases. V lost 0 bases to trimming and J lost 4 bases; unmatched junction nucleotides: 6. The CDR3 covers 15 residues. Germline lookup yields CDR1 MNHEY and CDR2 SMNVEV (reference sequence). The CDR3 coding sequence is TGTGCCAGCAGTTTATCGGGCAGGGGGTTGTACGAGCAGTACTTC. Translating gives CASSLSGRGLYEQYF.

This clonotype was seen ten or more times. The rearrangement joins TRBV6-5 to TRBJ2-5, with 8 bases that match TRBD2. J gave up 5 bases and V 3 bases, and 5 bases lay outside the gene matches. Germline-derived CDR1 and CDR2 are MNHEY and SVGAGI. This CDR3 comprises 14 residues. DNA of the CDR3: TGTGCCAGCAGTTATGGACTAGCCTATGAGACCCAGTACTTC. Translated: CASSYGLAYETQYF.

In nucleotides, the CDR3 is TGTGCCAGCAGAAGACCGGGACAGGGTCTAGGGGAGCAGTACTTC. It codes for CASRRPGQGLGEQYF. The chain couples TRBV28 to TRBJ2-7, with 9 bases aligning to TRBD1. Germline assignment: CDR1 MDHEN and CDR2 SYDVKM. There are 15 residues in the CDR3. Germline trimming cut 6 bases from V and 7 bases from J; bases unmatched to any gene: 13.

This clonotype has a count of ten or more. The CDR3 reads CASSLAHPVGETGWYTEAFF. CDR3 DNA sequence: TGTGCCAGCAGTTTAGCCCACCCCGTGGGGGAGACAGGGTGGTACACTGAAGCTTTCTTT. The chain links TRBV12-3 or TRBV12-4 to TRBJ1-1; 7 nucleotides align to TRBD1. V was clipped by 0 bases and J by 3 bases; unmatched bases: 19. There are 20 residues in the CDR3.

This clonotype was counted many times. The chain recombines TRBV24-1 with TRBJ2-5, with 7 bases fitting TRBD1. The CDR3 sequence is 12 residues long. The J segment lost 5 bases and the V segment lost 4 bases, leaving 0 bases of the junction unmatched. Germline V gene sequence: CDR1 KGHDR, CDR2 SFDVKD. Here the CDR3 DNA reads TGTGCCACCAGTGACAGGGGGGAGACCCAGTACTTC. This sequence encodes CATSDRGETQYF.

This clonotype was recorded at least ten times. In DNA, the CDR3 is TGTGCCAGCAGTTTAAGTCAGGAGTATTCACCCCTCCACTTT. This translates into CASSLSQEYSPLHF. The rearrangement links TRBV28 to TRBJ1-6; the D is unclear. Trimming took off 2 bases at V and 8 bases at J, with 10 bases between the two ends. CDR1 and CDR2 (germline): MDHEN, SYDVKM. The CDR3 extends over 14 amino acids.

The V gene is TRBV5-6, the J gene TRBJ2-2; 7 bases align to TRBD1. The CDR3 length is 16 residues. With 2 bases clipped from V and 4 bases from J, the junction kept 8 bases outside the gene matches. CDR1 SGHDT and CDR2 YYEEEE come from the germline V gene. CDR3 nucleotide sequence: TGTGCCAGCAGCTTCGGACAGGCTGCTGGCACCGGGGAGCTGTTTTTT. This encodes CASSFGQAAGTGELFF. The full variable domain, completed using reference TRBV5-6 and TRBJ2-2, is DAGVTQSPTHLIKTRGQQVTLRCSPKSGHDTVSWYQQALGQGPQFIFQYYEEEERQRGNFPDRFSGHQFPNYSSELNVNALLLGDSALYLCASSFGQAAGTGELFFGEGSRLTVL.